These T cell receptor beta chains were read from a single sample in a study of molecular identifiers for immune sequencing clone quantification. TCRdb re-analysed the PCR reads in MiXCR, keeping a single row per CDR3 protein. The data hold 40,000 to 45,000 distinct CDR3 sequences, with about a fifth observed a single time. Sequencing was performed on naive CD8+ T cells from blood, with Jurkat cell RNA spiked in. These receptors were taken from a human donor in good health. Some libraries in this study had Jurkat cell RNA spiked in. Each CDR3 is given with its conserved first and last residue. A D gene is named only where the DNA matches it firmly. A clone size is listed for some rows: how often the clone was seen (once, few, many), or a class if it is expanded.

TRBV7-9	TRBJ1-3	many	.	TGTGCCAGCAGCTTAGCCGACACCTCTGGAAACACCATATATTTT	CASSLADTSGNTIYF
TRBV12-3/TRBV12-4	TRBJ2-2	.	TRBD2	TGTGCCACAACAGCGGGGAGCCACACCGGGGAGCTGTTTTTT	CATTAGSHTGELFF
TRBV7-9	TRBJ2-7	many	.	TGTGCCAGCAGCTTTCTTCCGGACGGTGGGATGTACGAGCAGTACTTC	CASSFLPDGGMYEQYF
TRBV29-1	TRBJ2-7	many	.	TGCAGCGTTCTACTCCGGGACGGGTCCTTGAAGCAGTACTTC	CSVLLRDGSLKQYF
TRBV6-2/TRBV6-3	TRBJ2-7	many	TRBD1	TGTGCCAGCACCCCCCGGACAGGCTCCTACGAGCAGTACTTC	CASTPRTGSYEQYF
TRBV6-2/TRBV6-3	TRBJ2-3	many	.	TGTGCCAGCAGTAACCGGGACACAGATACGCAGTATTTT	CASSNRDTDTQYF
TRBV4-1	TRBJ2-7	many	.	TGCGCCAGCAGCCAAGTTAGTACGGACAGCTCCTACGAGCAGTACTTC	CASSQVSTDSSYEQYF
TRBV7-9	TRBJ2-5	once	.	TGTGCCAGCAGCATCTTACTAACGGAGACCCAGTACTTC	CASSILLTETQYF
TRBV7-2	TRBJ2-1	many	.	TGTGCCAGCAGCCCCCTGTACGGGGGCCATGAGCAGTTCTTC	CASSPLYGGHEQFF
TRBV20-1	TRBJ2-7	many	.	TGCAGTGCCCCCCGCTTCAGCAGCGACAATTCCTACGAGCAGTACTTC	CSAPRFSSDNSYEQYF
TRBV28	TRBJ2-7	many	.	TGTGCCAGCAGTTTATCGGGGGTCTCCTACGAGCAGTACTTC	CASSLSGVSYEQYF
TRBV27	TRBJ2-7	many	.	TGTGCCAGCAGTCCAGCATCCGGGACGGCCTACGAGCAGTACTTC	CASSPASGTAYEQYF
TRBV28	TRBJ2-7	medium-sized	.	TGTGCCAGCAGTTCCGACAGAAGTTACGAGCAGTACTTC	CASSSDRSYEQYF
TRBV4-1	TRBJ2-7	.	TRBD1	TGCGCCAGCAGCCAAGGCCCGGGACAGCTACCCTACGAGCAGTACTTC	CASSQGPGQLPYEQYF
TRBV5-5	TRBJ2-5	.	.	TGTGCCAGCAGCTTTTTCGGGGAGGTGGAGACCCAGTACTTC	CASSFFGEVETQYF
TRBV6-5	TRBJ2-2	many	.	TGTGCCAGCAGTTACTCCGATGTGGGTACCAGCCGGGAGCTGTTTTTT	CASSYSDVGTSRELFF
TRBV20-1	TRBJ2-2	many	.	TGCAGTGCTAGAGTCTCCGGGAGCGGGTACACCGGGGAGCTGTTTTTT	CSARVSGSGYTGELFF
TRBV7-9	TRBJ1-1	many	.	TGTGCCATCTTCCTTTTGGCTGAAGCTTTCTTT	CAIFLLAEAFF
TRBV6-2/TRBV6-3	TRBJ2-1	many	.	TGTGCCAGCAGTTACTACAGGGCGGGGTACAATGAGCAGTTCTTC	CASSYYRAGYNEQFF
TRBV28	TRBJ2-1	.	TRBD1	TGTGCCAGCAGTGGGACAGTTCGATACAATGAGCAGTTCTTC	CASSGTVRYNEQFF
TRBV29-1	TRBJ1-2	many	.	TGCAGCGTTGCTGGGGGCCCCCGATATGGCTACACCTTC	CSVAGGPRYGYTF
TRBV28	TRBJ2-1	many	.	TGTGCCAGCAGTTTGAGGACCTATTCGATTTACAATGAGCAGTTCTTC	CASSLRTYSIYNEQFF
TRBV3-1	TRBJ2-5	many	TRBD1	TGTGCCAGCAGCCAAGATCTGACCGGGACAGGGGTCTACCAAGAGACCCAGTACTTC	CASSQDLTGTGVYQETQYF
TRBV4-1	TRBJ2-3	many	.	TGCGCCAGCAGCCAGCCTGCAGGGGCCACAGATACGCAGTATTTT	CASSQPAGATDTQYF
TRBV12-3/TRBV12-4	TRBJ1-1	many	.	TGTGCCAGCAGCCCAGGGACAATAGAAGCTTTCTTT	CASSPGTIEAFF
TRBV7-9	TRBJ2-3	many	.	TGTGCCAGCAGCGCCCCAATCCCAGATACGCAGTATTTT	CASSAPIPDTQYF
TRBV20-1	TRBJ2-1	many	TRBD2	TGCAGCCCCCTGCGTGGCGGGGGGGATATCAATGAGCAGTTCTTC	CSPLRGGGDINEQFF
TRBV29-1	TRBJ1-1	many	.	TGCAGCGTTGAAGATTTTGAAGCTTTCTTT	CSVEDFEAFF
TRBV3-1	TRBJ2-2	many	TRBD2	TGTGCCAGCAGCCAAGCTTCGGGACTAGCGGGAGAGATCACCGGGGAGCTGTTTTTT	CASSQASGLAGEITGELFF
TRBV6-6	TRBJ2-5	many	.	TGTGCCAGCGGAGGGGGTTGGCGGGAGACCCAGTACTTC	CASGGGWRETQYF
TRBV20-1	TRBJ2-3	medium-sized	.	TGCAGTGCTACCGTCCAAAACACAGATACGCAGTATTTT	CSATVQNTDTQYF
TRBV28	TRBJ2-7	.	.	TGTACCAGCAGTTGGTTTGGTCGACTACAAGCGAGCTCCTACGACCAGTACTTC	CTSSWFGRLQASSYDQYF
TRBV3-1	TRBJ1-1	many	.	TGTGCCAGCAGCCCCCGGATTGGACTCCCCCAGGCCCCTGAAGCTTTCTTT	CASSPRIGLPQAPEAFF
TRBV18	TRBJ2-7	many	.	TGTGCCAGCTCAACTCAGCCCAGGGAAGGGTACGAGCAGTACTTC	CASSTQPREGYEQYF
TRBV12-3/TRBV12-4	TRBJ1-5	many	.	TGTGCCAGCAGTGGTCCAGGGTCGAGCAATCAGCCCCAGCATTTT	CASSGPGSSNQPQHF
TRBV4-3	TRBJ1-1	once	TRBD1	TGCGCCAGCAGCCAATCCCCTGGTACAGGGGACACTGAAGCTTTCTTT	CASSQSPGTGDTEAFF
TRBV19	TRBJ2-5	many	.	TGTGCCAGTAGTATAGATCTTCGGGGGTCAGAGACCCAGTACTTC	CASSIDLRGSETQYF
TRBV5-6	TRBJ1-5	many	.	TGTGCCAGCAGCTTGGCGGCTAGCAATCAGCCCCAGCATTTT	CASSLAASNQPQHF
TRBV19	TRBJ2-2	many	TRBD2	TGTGCCAGTAGTACAACTAGCGGACCCACCGGGGAGCTGTTTTTT	CASSTTSGPTGELFF
TRBV30	TRBJ2-7	many	.	TGTGCCTGGAGTGTACGTGGGCTGCTCTCGGGACTCCTCTTC	CAWSVRGLLSGLLF
TRBV30	TRBJ1-1	many	.	TGTGCCTGGAGTGTATCAGGGTCCACTGAAGCTTTCTTT	CAWSVSGSTEAFF